This note documents a single TCR beta chain sequence. These data originate in a study of blood T cell repertoires in COVID-19. Study in general: Whether acute or convalescent, the COVID-19 samples came from the United States, Italy and Spain. Sources were T cells, B-cell-depleted T cells, or PBMCs; the material itself was cDNA or gDNA.

Authors' processing steps: Nucleated cell number was recorded as an estimate derived from reference gene primer amplification. The assay was immunoSEQ multiplex PCR, and TCRdb's table has in-frame clones only and misses some. Clonal size and the V and J genes are those of that table, whereas D and trimming came from the DNA. The sample records about 400,000 clones, 85% to 90% being singletons. Cohort 3 donors were reported recovered after two negative PCRs, clearance, or symptom resolution. The V end lost 2 bases, the J end lost 6 bases, and 7 bases lay between the germline ends. The CDR3 is 13 amino acids. Germline CDR1 LGHDT, CDR2 YNNKEL (reference sequence).

Sequenced: PBMCs or T cells enriched from blood (not recorded which). The rearrangement uses TRBV3-1 (or the pseudogene TRBV3-2) and TRBJ2-2; possibly TRBD1 for D (5 bases). This TCR came from a woman in her twenties or thirties who had recovered from COVID-19. The DNA of the CDR3 is TGTGCCAGCAGCCAAAAAGGGGCCGGGGAGCTGTTTTTT. It codes for CASSQKGAGELFF.